The 5 T cell receptor beta chains listed next were all sequenced from one sample in a study of OX40 agonist ivuxolimab in advanced cancers. TCRdb's copy holds only in-frame clones and misses some; the assay was immunoSEQ multiplex PCR. The sample holds 100,000 to 120,000 clones; around 90% are singletons and the top ten take 0.25% to 0.3%. Sequenced material: CD4+ or CD8+ T cells sorted from blood, taken in a trial of the OX40 agonist ivuxolimab. The source of these receptors is an adult with an advanced solid tumor such as melanoma, head and neck, liver or kidney cancer.

This chain links TRBV6-5 with TRBJ2-1; 12 bases fit TRBD1. Germline CDR1 reads MNHEY; CDR2 reads SVGAGI. CDR3 length: 15 amino acids. J lost 7 bases, V lost 5 bases, and 6 bases had no gene match. Here the CDR3 DNA reads TGTGCCAGCAGTCGCCGGGACAGGGGGCTAAATGAGCAGTTCTTC. Translated: CASSRRDRGLNEQFF.

This sequence joins TRBV29-1 and TRBJ1-2; D uncertain. Trimming removed 4 bases at V and 4 bases at J, with 7 bases between. CDR1 and CDR2 (germline): SQVTM, ANQGSEA. This CDR3 is 11 amino acids long. This CDR3 is CSVGDGYGYTF. CDR3 nucleotides: TGCAGCGTTGGAGACGGCTATGGCTACACCTTC.

Only one count was recorded for this clone. The gene calls are TRBV28 and TRBJ1-5, with D tentatively TRBD1 (5 bases). V lost 5 bases to trimming and J lost 11 bases, with 19 bases between them. The CDR3 runs 14 residues. Germline V CDR1 and CDR2: MDHEN, SYDVKM. Here the CDR3 DNA reads TGTGCCAGCAGTCTAGCAGGGTTTACGCTGGCCCAGCATTTT. It codes for CASSLAGFTLAQHF.

The chain links TRBV30 to TRBJ2-3, with 14 positions matching TRBD2. The CDR3 is 17 residues long. The ends lost 0 bases at V and 0 bases at J; junction bases unmatched: 2. CDR1 and CDR2 from the germline V gene are GTSNPN and SVGIG (reference sequence). In DNA, the CDR3 is TGTGCCTGGAGTGTAGGGACTAGCGGGGGCAGCACAGATACGCAGTATTTT. Translating it yields CAWSVGTSGGSTDTQYF.

This chain connects TRBV19 to TRBJ1-1; 7 nucleotides align to TRBD1. Germline V gene data show CDR1 as LNHDA and CDR2 as SQIVND (reference sequence). After removal of 3 bases from V and 8 bases from J, the junction contained 9 bases not matched to a gene. The CDR3 consists of 14 residues. CDR3 loop: CASSMTRTGYEAFF. The CDR3 nucleotides are TGTGCCAGTAGTATGACTCGGACAGGTTACGAAGCTTTCTTT. The full variable domain, in which reference TRBV19 and TRBJ1-1 provide the parts outside the CDR3, is DGGITQSPKYLFRKEGQNVTLSCEQNLNHDAMYWYRQDPGQGLRLIYYSQIVNDFQKGDIAEGYSVSREKKESFPLTVTSAQKNPTAFYLCASSMTRTGYEAFFGQGTRLTVV.